Shown below are 17 T cell receptor beta chains from a single sample sequenced in a study of cytomegalovirus exposure and HLA in healthy donors. Primers included in the PCR were 60 Vbeta and 13 Jbeta primers. Assay: immunoSEQ multiplex PCR; the TCRdb copy retains only in-frame clones and omits some. This table has about 180,000 clones, 77% appearing once. The sequencing input was PBMCs. All receptors come from a woman aged 60 to 75 in good health and CMV-seropositive.

This chain joins TRBV18 and TRBJ2-7, with 9 bases fitting TRBD1. Germline loops: CDR1 KGHSH, CDR2 LQKENI. Germline trimming cut 3 bases from V and 2 bases from J; bases unmatched to any gene: 5. This CDR3 is built from 15 residues. CDR3 in amino acids: CASSPSGTGPYEQYF. In DNA, the CDR3 is TGTGCCAGCTCACCCTCGGGGACAGGGCCCTACGAGCAGTACTTC.

CDR3 loop: CASSLAAGRGEQYF. CDR3 coding DNA: TGTGCCAGCAGCTTGGCCGCGGGGAGGGGCGAGCAGTACTTC. The chain links TRBV5-4 to TRBJ2-7; the match to TRBD2 covers 7 bases. CDR3 length equals 14 residues. The ends lost 0 bases at V and 6 bases at J; junction bases unmatched: 6. Per germline, CDR1 SGHNT and CDR2 YYREEE (reference sequence).

This sequence joins TRBV7-8 and TRBJ1-4; D ambiguous. The CDR3 has 13 residues. The germline V and J ends were trimmed by 3 bases and 8 bases, with 10 bases remaining between them. Germline CDR1 reads SGHVS; CDR2 reads FQNEAQ. The CDR3 region is CASSFATSEKLFF. The CDR3 DNA is TGTGCCAGCAGCTTTGCAACTTCGGAAAAACTGTTTTTT.

This sequence joins TRBV4-1 and TRBJ2-2, with 8 bases matching TRBD2. J was trimmed by 1 base and V by 3 bases; bases with no gene match: 4. The CDR3 sequence is 16 residues long. Germline lookup yields CDR1 MGHRA and CDR2 YSYEKL. CDR3 sequence: CASSHGLAQNTGELFF. CDR3 sequence (DNA): TGCGCCAGCAGCCATGGACTAGCACAGAACACCGGGGAGCTGTTTTTT.

This clone was seen only a few times. The chain joins TRBV28 to TRBJ2-4; 9 bases align to TRBD2. CDR3 size: 17 residues. Germline V lookup: CDR1 MDHEN, CDR2 SYDVKM. The junction had 17 bases not matched to a gene; V was cut back by 5 bases and J by 9 bases. CDR3 amino acids: CASSLPATGLAPVIQYF. The CDR3 region has the DNA TGTGCCAGCAGTCTGCCCGCTACGGGACTAGCTCCGGTCATTCAGTACTTC.

The chain joins TRBV9 to TRBJ1-1; TRBD1 matches 7 bases. CDR1 SGDLS and CDR2 YYNGEE come from the germline V gene. CDR3 length equals 15 residues. The V gene end was trimmed by 0 bases and the J gene end by 2 bases; junction bases not matched to a gene: 4. This CDR3 reads CASSVDYRGNTEAFF. CDR3 DNA: TGTGCCAGCAGCGTAGACTACAGGGGTAACACTGAAGCTTTCTTT.

In this sample, this clone turned up a few times. The rearrangement joins TRBV4-1 to TRBJ2-7; possible D gene TRBD2, 5 bases. Germline V lookup: CDR1 MGHRA, CDR2 YSYEKL. Trimming took 5 bases from V and 3 from J, leaving 5 bases between them. The CDR3 length is 11 residues. CDR3 sequence: CASSTSYEQYF. In DNA, the CDR3 is TGCGCCAGCAGCACTAGCTACGAGCAGTACTTC.

The J gene is TRBJ2-2, the V gene TRBV7-3, with 12 bases fitting TRBD2. CDR3 size: 16 residues. J was trimmed by 5 bases and V by 5 bases; bases with no gene match: 6. Germline-derived CDR1 and CDR2 are SGHTA and FQGTGA. The CDR3 spells CASSILAGGSTGELFF. CDR3 sequence (DNA): TGTGCCAGCAGCATTCTAGCGGGAGGGAGTACCGGGGAGCTGTTTTTT.

The rearrangement uses TRBV5-1 and TRBJ1-1; D gene ambiguous. Germline V CDR1 and CDR2: SGHRS, YFSETQ. The CDR3 extends over 13 amino acids. Trimming cost V 0 bases and J 2 bases, with 5 bases left between them. CDR3: CASSLDSNTEAFF. CDR3 DNA sequence: TGCGCCAGCAGCTTGGATTCAAACACTGAAGCTTTCTTT.

The chain is built from TRBV5-1 and TRBJ2-1; 10 nucleotides match TRBD1. Per germline, CDR1 SGHRS and CDR2 YFSETQ. Unmatched junction bases numbered 6, after V lost 5 bases and J lost 7 bases. The CDR3 has 14 residues. As DNA, the CDR3 is TGCGCCAGCAGTCAAAGGACAGGGGGAAATGAGCAGTTCTTC. It translates to CASSQRTGGNEQFF.

This chain joins TRBV28 and TRBJ2-7, with 8 bases identical to TRBD1. The germline V gene encodes CDR1 MDHEN and CDR2 SYDVKM. V lost 5 bases and J lost 2; bases outside the gene matches: 5. This CDR3 is built from 14 residues. The CDR3 protein is CASSAGGATYEQYF. CDR3 nucleotides: TGTGCCAGCAGTGCAGGGGGCGCGACCTACGAGCAGTACTTC. Based on the CDR3 plus reference TRBV28 and TRBJ2-7, the full variable domain is DVKVTQSSRYLVKRTGEKVFLECVQDMDHENMFWYRQDPGLGLRLIYFSYDVKMKEKGDIPEGYSVSREKKERFSLILESASTNQTSMYLCASSAGGATYEQYFGPGTRLTVT.

The sample holds a few counts of this clone. The chain employs TRBV2 and TRBJ1-6, with unresolved D. The germline gives CDR1 SNHLY, CDR2 FYNNEI. The V end lost 6 bases, the J end lost 10 bases, and 13 bases lay between the germline ends. This CDR3 is 13 amino acids long. The CDR3 is CASRTYERSPLHF. CDR3 DNA sequence: TGTGCCAGCAGAACTTATGAGCGGTCACCCCTCCACTTT.

This chain links TRBV19 with TRBJ2-5; possible D gene TRBD2, 6 bases. CDR1 LNHDA and CDR2 SQIVND come from the germline V gene (reference sequence). V gave up 7 bases and J gave up 5 bases, with 17 bases separating them. There are 14 residues in the CDR3. CDR3 protein: CASTGAGLGETQYF. In nucleotides, the CDR3 is TGTGCCAGTACCGGAGCGGGCTTAGGCGAGACCCAGTACTTC.

This clone was detected only once. The chain has TRBV7-3 and TRBJ2-1, with 7 bases matching TRBD2. Germline CDR1 reads SGHTA; CDR2 reads FQGTGA. V lost 2 bases to trimming and J lost 5 bases; unmatched junction nucleotides: 6. The CDR3 loop spans 15 amino acids. CDR3 protein: CASSLYGGTDNEQFF. The CDR3 coding sequence is TGTGCCAGCAGCTTATACGGGGGGACCGACAATGAGCAGTTCTTC.

The chain recombines TRBV7-2 with TRBJ2-7, with a weak D call TRBD1 (5 bases). The CDR3 runs to 14 residues. Trimming shortened V by 4 bases and J by 1 base, and 11 bases separated the two germline ends. Germline V CDR1 and CDR2: SGHTA, FQGNSA. The CDR3 sequence is CASSSPGRSYEQYF. The DNA for the CDR3 is TGTGCCAGCAGCTCCCCAGGGCGTTCCTACGAGCAGTACTTC.

J is TRBJ2-2 and V is TRBV2; tentative D call: TRBD2 (5 bases). CDR3 length: 15 residues. V lost 2 bases, J lost 8 bases, and 15 bases lay in between. The germline V gene encodes CDR1 SNHLY and CDR2 FYNNEI. CDR3 in amino acids: CASSETSGVTGELFF. The CDR3 region has the DNA TGTGCCAGCAGTGAAACGTCCGGGGTGACGGGGGAGCTGTTTTTT.

The V and J genes are TRBV5-1 and TRBJ2-7; 7 positions match TRBD1. Germline CDR1 SGHRS, CDR2 YFSETQ. There are 16 residues in the CDR3. V shed 4 bases, J shed 2 bases, and the junction held 12 bases outside the gene matches. CDR3 DNA: TGCGCCAGCAGCCTAAACCCTCTGGGGACAGCCTACGAGCAGTACTTC. This codes for CASSLNPLGTAYEQYF.